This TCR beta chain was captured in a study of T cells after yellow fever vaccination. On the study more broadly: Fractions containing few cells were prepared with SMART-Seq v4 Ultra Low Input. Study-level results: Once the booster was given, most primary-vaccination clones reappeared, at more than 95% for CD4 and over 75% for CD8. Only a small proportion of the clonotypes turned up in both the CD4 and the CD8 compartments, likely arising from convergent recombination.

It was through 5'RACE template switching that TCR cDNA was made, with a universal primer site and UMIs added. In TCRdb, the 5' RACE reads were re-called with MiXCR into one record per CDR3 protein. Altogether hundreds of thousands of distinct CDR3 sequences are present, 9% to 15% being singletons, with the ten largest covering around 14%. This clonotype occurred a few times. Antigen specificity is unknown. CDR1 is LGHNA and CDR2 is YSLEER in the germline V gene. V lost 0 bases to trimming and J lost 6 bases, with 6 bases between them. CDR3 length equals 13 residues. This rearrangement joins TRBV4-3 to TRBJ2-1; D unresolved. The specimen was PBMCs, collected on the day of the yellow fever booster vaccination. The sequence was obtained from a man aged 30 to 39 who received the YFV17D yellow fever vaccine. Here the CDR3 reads CASSQDWRNEQFF. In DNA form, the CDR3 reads TGCGCCAGCAGCCAAGATTGGCGCAATGAGCAGTTCTTC.